A single TCR beta chain is shown here with its context. Its specificity is unknown. This sample was taken from a study of cytomegalovirus exposure and HLA in healthy donors. Study at large: Genotyping showed roughly 76% of a few hundred donors falling in the Caucasian-associated ancestry cluster.

Findings and limits, study-wide: Most of the TCR beta V segments (in an earlier analysis) were productive either about 87% or about 30% of the time. Later analysis associated a missense DCLRE1C variant with TCR beta V- and J-gene trimming.

The primer mix had 60 Vbeta and 13 Jbeta primers. Sequencing used immunoSEQ multiplex PCR; TCRdb keeps in-frame clones, though not all of them. The sample consists of over 150,000 clones, about 80% of them appearing once. CDR3 length equals 13 residues. V dropped 0 bases and J dropped 7 bases, with 10 bases sitting between them. Germline CDR1 SGDLS, CDR2 YYNGEE. The chain couples TRBV9 to TRBJ1-1, with no clear D. This TCR was sampled from a young man in good health and CMV-seropositive. Sequencing was performed on PBMCs. This CDR3 reads CASSVGVGDEAFF. The CDR3, as DNA: TGTGCCAGCAGCGTAGGGGTGGGCGATGAAGCTTTCTTT.